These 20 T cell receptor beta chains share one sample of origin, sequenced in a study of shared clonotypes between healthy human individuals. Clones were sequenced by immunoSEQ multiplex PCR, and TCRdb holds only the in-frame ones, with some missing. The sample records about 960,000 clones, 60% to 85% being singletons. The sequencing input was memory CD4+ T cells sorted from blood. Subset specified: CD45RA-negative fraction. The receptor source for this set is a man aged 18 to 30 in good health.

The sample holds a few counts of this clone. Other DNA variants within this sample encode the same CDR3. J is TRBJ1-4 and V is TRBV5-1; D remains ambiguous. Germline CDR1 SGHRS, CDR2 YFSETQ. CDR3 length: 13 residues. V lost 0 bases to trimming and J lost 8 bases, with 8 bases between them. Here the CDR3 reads CASSLGLGEKLFF. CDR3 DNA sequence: TGCGCCAGCAGCTTGGGACTCGGAGAAAAACTGTTTTTT.

CDR3 region: CASSPGYNEQFF. The CDR3 DNA is TGTGCCAGCAGCCCAGGGTACAATGAGCAGTTCTTC. J is TRBJ2-1 and V is TRBV13, with D perhaps TRBD1 (5 bases). The CDR3 is made up of 12 amino acids. Germline CDR1 is PRHDT and CDR2 is FYEKMQ (reference sequence). The germline V and J ends were trimmed by 5 bases and 4 bases, with 6 bases remaining between them.

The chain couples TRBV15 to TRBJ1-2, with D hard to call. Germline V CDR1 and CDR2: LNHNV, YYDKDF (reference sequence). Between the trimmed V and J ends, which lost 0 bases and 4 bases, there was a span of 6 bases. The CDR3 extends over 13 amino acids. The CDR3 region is CATSRDFGYGYTF. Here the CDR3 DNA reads TGTGCCACCAGCAGAGATTTTGGCTATGGCTACACCTTC. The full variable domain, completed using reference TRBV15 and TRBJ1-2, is DAMVIQNPRYQVTQFGKPVTLSCSQTLNHNVMYWYQQKSSQAPKLLFHYYDKDFNNEADTPDNFQSRRPNTSFCFLDIRSPGLGDTAMYLCATSRDFGYGYTFGSGTRLTVV.

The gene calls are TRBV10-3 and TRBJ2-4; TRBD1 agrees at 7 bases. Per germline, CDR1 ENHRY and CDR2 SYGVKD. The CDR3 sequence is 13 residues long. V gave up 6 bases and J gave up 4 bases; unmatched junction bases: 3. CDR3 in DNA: TGTGCCATCAGCGGGACAGAGAAAAACATTCAGTACTTC. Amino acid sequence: CAISGTEKNIQYF.

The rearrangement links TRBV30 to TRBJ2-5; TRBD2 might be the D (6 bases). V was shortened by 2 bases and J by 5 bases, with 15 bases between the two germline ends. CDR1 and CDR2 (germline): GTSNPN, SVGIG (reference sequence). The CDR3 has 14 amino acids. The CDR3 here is CAWSRGGAHETQYF. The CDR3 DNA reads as TGTGCCTGGAGTCGCGGCGGGGCACATGAGACCCAGTACTTC.

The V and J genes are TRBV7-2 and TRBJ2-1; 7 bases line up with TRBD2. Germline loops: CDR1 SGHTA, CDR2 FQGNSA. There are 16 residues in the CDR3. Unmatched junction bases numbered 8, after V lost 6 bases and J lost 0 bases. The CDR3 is CASRSPGGSSYNEQFF. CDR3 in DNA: TGTGCCAGCAGATCACCCGGGGGGAGCTCCTACAATGAGCAGTTCTTC.

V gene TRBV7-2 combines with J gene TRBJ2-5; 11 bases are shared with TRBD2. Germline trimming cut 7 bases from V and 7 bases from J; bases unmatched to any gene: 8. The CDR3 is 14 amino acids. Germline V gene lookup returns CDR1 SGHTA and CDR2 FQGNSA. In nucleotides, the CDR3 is TGTGCCAGCATCCGGGCGGGGACTAGCGGGACCCAGTACTTC. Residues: CASIRAGTSGTQYF.

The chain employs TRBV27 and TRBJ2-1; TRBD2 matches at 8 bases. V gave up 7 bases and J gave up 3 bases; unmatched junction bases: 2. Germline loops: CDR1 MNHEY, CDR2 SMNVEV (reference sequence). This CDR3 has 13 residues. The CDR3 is CASKREGYNEQFF. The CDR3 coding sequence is TGTGCCAGCAAACGGGAGGGCTACAATGAGCAGTTCTTC.

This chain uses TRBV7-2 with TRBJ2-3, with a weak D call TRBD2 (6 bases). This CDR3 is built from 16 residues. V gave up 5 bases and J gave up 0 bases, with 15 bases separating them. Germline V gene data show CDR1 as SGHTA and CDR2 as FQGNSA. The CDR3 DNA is TGTGCCAGCAGCCGTACCGCCAGCGGGAGCACAGATACGCAGTATTTT. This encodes CASSRTASGSTDTQYF. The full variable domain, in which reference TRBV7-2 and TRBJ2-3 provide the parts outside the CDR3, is GAGVSQSPSNKVTEKGKDVELRCDPISGHTALYWYRQSLGQGLEFLIYFQGNSAPDKSGLPSDRFSAERTGGSVSTLTIQRTQQEDSAVYLCASSRTASGSTDTQYFGPGTRLTVL.

The CDR3 sequence is CATSTRTVFKETQYF. In DNA, the CDR3 is TGTGCCACCAGCACGAGGACAGTCTTTAAAGAGACCCAGTACTTC. The chain combines TRBV15 with TRBJ2-5, with D tentatively TRBD1 (6 bases). This CDR3 region has 15 residues. Deletions cut 4 bases from V and 3 bases from J, with 15 bases between. Germline loops: CDR1 LNHNV, CDR2 YYDKDF (reference sequence).

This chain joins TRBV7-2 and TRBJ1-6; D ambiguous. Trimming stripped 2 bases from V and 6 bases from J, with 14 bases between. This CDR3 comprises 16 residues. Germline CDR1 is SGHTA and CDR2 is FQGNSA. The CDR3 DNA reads TGTGCCAGCAGCTTACGACCCCGGGGTAGTAATTCACCCCTCCACTTT. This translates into CASSLRPRGSNSPLHF.

The CDR3 DNA reads TGTGCCAGCAGGGGGTTTGGACACATCTATGGCTACACCTTC. Translating it yields CASRGFGHIYGYTF. The V call is TRBV2, the J call TRBJ1-2, with D possibly being TRBD1 (5 bases). The germline V gene encodes CDR1 SNHLY and CDR2 FYNNEI. Trimming removed 6 bases at V and 4 bases at J, with 15 bases between. The CDR3 is made up of 14 amino acids.

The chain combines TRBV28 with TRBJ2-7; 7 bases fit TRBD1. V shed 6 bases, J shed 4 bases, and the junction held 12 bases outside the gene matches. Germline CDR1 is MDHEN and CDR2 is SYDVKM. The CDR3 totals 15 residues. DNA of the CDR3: TGTGCCAGCAGCTCCGTGGGGATGGGACAGTACGAGCAGTACTTC. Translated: CASSSVGMGQYEQYF.

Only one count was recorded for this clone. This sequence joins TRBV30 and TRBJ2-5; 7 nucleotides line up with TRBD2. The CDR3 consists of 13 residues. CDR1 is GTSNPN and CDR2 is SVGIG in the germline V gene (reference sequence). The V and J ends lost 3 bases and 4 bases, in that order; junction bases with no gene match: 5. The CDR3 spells CAWRGGRGETQYF. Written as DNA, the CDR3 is TGTGCCTGGAGGGGAGGGCGGGGAGAGACCCAGTACTTC.

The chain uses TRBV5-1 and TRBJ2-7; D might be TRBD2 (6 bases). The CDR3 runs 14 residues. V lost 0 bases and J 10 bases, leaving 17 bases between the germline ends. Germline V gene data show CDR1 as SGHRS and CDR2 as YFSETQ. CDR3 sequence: CASSLAGGGLDQYF. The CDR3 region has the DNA TGCGCCAGCAGCTTGGCGGGCGGAGGGTTGGACCAGTACTTC.

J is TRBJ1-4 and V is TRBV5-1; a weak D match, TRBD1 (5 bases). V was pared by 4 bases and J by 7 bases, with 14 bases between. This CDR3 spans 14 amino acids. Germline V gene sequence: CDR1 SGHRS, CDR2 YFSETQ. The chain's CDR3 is CASSIGGSSEKLFF. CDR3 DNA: TGCGCCAGCAGCATTGGGGGGTCCTCTGAAAAACTGTTTTTT.

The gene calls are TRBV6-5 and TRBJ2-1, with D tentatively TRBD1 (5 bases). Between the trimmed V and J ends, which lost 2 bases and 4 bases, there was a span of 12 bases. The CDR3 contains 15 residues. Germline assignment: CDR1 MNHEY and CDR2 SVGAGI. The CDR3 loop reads CASSYGAGRYNEQFF. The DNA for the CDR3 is TGTGCCAGCAGTTACGGGGCAGGGCGGTACAATGAGCAGTTCTTC.

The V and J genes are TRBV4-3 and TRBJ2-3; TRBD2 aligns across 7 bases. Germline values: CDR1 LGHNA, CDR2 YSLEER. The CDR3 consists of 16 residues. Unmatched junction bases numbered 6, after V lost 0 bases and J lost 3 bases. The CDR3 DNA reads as TGCGCCAGCAGCCAAGATATCGACGGGAGGACAGATACGCAGTATTTT. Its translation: CASSQDIDGRTDTQYF.

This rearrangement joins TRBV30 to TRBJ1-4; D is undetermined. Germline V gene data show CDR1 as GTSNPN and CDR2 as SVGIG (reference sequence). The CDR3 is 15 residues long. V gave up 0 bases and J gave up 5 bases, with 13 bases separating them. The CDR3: CAWSVRGGWNEKLFF. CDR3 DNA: TGTGCCTGGAGTGTACGAGGCGGATGGAATGAAAAACTGTTTTTT.

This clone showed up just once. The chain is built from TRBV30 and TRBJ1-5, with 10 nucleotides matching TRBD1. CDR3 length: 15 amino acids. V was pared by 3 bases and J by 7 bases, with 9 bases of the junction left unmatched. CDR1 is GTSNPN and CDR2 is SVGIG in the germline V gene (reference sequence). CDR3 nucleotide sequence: TGTGCCTGGAGCGAGGGTCGACAGGGGGCGCAGCCCCAGCATTTT. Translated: CAWSEGRQGAQPQHF.